These 9 T cell receptor beta chains came from one sample sequenced in a study of control samples from healthy donors and cancer patients. Profiled with immunoSEQ multiplex PCR; TCRdb holds only in-frame clones, not every one. The repertoire consists of fewer than 120,000 clones, with approximately 90% occurring once and the leading ten covering roughly 3.5%. The sample consisted of PBMCs. The receptors were sampled from a woman aged 55-70 years with lung cancer.

This clone has just a few counts. This chain joins TRBV2 and TRBJ2-7; 7 bases are a match to TRBD1. The length of the CDR3 is 14 residues. Losses at the gene ends were 5 bases for V and 6 bases for J; bases not matched to a gene: 10. The germline V gene encodes CDR1 SNHLY and CDR2 FYNNEI. The CDR3 loop is CASSRPGQPAEQYF. CDR3 nucleotides: TGTGCCAGCAGTCGACCGGGACAGCCTGCCGAGCAGTACTTC.

The V and J genes are TRBV9 and TRBJ2-7, with TRBD2 matching over 14 bases. Germline V lookup: CDR1 SGDLS, CDR2 YYNGEE. The CDR3 contains 16 residues. V was pared by 4 bases and J by 7 bases, with 10 bases of the junction left unmatched. The DNA for the CDR3 is TGTGCCAGCAGCCCGACGGGACTAGCGGGAGCTCGGGAGCAGTACTTC. Translated: CASSPTGLAGAREQYF.

The J gene is TRBJ2-3, the V gene TRBV9, with D possibly being TRBD2 (5 bases). The CDR3 is 14 amino acids. Trimming took off 4 bases at V and 2 bases at J, with 11 bases between the two ends. The germline V gene encodes CDR1 SGDLS and CDR2 YYNGEE. The CDR3 nucleotides are TGTGCCAGCAGCCCCCGGGAATTCACAGATACGCAGTATTTT. Translated: CASSPREFTDTQYF.

A single count supports this clone. The chain employs TRBV6-6 and TRBJ1-1; D is unclear. This CDR3 contains 15 residues. Trimming pared 0 bases from V and 3 bases from J, leaving 11 bases between. Looked up from germline, CDR1 is MNHNY and CDR2 is SVGAGI (reference sequence). CDR3 amino acids: CASSYSTRVHTEAFF. CDR3 in DNA: TGTGCCAGCAGTTACTCGACCCGGGTGCACACTGAAGCTTTCTTT.

This clone was observed a handful of times. This chain connects TRBV6-4 to TRBJ2-1; 11 positions match TRBD1. Germline V gene sequence: CDR1 MRHNA, CDR2 SNTAGT. Trimming cost V 4 bases and J 6 bases; bases outside gene matches: 5. This CDR3 is 15 amino acids long. CDR3 sequence (DNA): TGTGCCAGCAGTGCTTCCGGGACAGGGGGCAATGAGCAGTTCTTC. Encoded protein: CASSASGTGGNEQFF.

V gene TRBV7-8 combines with J gene TRBJ2-5, with D possibly TRBD2 on 7 matching bases. CDR3 length: 14 amino acids. Per germline, CDR1 SGHVS and CDR2 FQNEAQ. Trimming took 5 bases from V and 5 from J, leaving 15 bases between them. CDR3 amino acids: CASSEGGVSETQYF. Here the CDR3 DNA reads TGTGCCAGCAGCGAGGGGGGGGTTTCTGAGACCCAGTACTTC. The variable domain in full, with the rest retrieved from reference TRBV7-8 and TRBJ2-5, is GAGVSQSPRYKVAKRGQDVALRCDPISGHVSLFWYQQALGQGPEFLTYFQNEAQLDKSGLPSDRFFAERPEGSVSTLKIQRTQQEDSAVYLCASSEGGVSETQYFGPGTRLLVL.

This clone was counted between two and nine times. The J gene is TRBJ2-3, the V gene TRBV29-1; no clear D gene. V lost 5 bases and J lost 7, with 19 bases in between. Germline V gene data show CDR1 as SQVTM and CDR2 as ANQGSEA. This CDR3 comprises 14 residues. CDR3 sequence reads: CSVPAFSAQNTQYF. The CDR3, as DNA: TGCAGCGTTCCCGCGTTCAGTGCCCAGAATACGCAGTATTTT.

The chain joins TRBV27 to TRBJ1-1; D call uncertain. V lost 1 base and J 4 bases, leaving 13 bases between the germline ends. The CDR3 is 15 amino acids. Germline V gene lookup returns CDR1 MNHEY and CDR2 SMNVEV (reference sequence). The CDR3 DNA sequence: TGTGCCAGCAGTTTATGGGGTCGGGGAGGCACTGAAGCTTTCTTT. The encoded protein is CASSLWGRGGTEAFF.

The chain is built from TRBV5-1 and TRBJ1-2; D might be TRBD1 (5 bases). V lost 0 bases and J lost 8, with 14 bases in between. There are 14 residues in the CDR3. In germline, CDR1 is SGHRS, CDR2 YFSETQ. CDR3 bases: TGCGCCAGCAGCTTGGCCTACGAGGGGAGCGGCTACACCTTC. Translated, it gives CASSLAYEGSGYTF. Full variable domain (rest looked up from reference TRBV5-1 and TRBJ1-2): KAGVTQTPRYLIKTRGQQVTLSCSPISGHRSVSWYQQTPGQGLQFLFEYFSETQRNKGNFPGRFSGRQFSNSRSEMNVSTLELGDSALYLCASSLAYEGSGYTFGSGTRLTVV.